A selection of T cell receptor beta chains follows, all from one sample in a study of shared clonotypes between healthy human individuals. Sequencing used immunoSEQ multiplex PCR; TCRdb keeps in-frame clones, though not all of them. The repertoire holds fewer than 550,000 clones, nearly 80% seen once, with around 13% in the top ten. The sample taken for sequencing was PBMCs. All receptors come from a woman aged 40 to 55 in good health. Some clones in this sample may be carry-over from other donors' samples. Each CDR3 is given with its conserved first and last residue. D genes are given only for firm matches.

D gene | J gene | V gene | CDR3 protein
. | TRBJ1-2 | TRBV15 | CATSRGQGSGGYTF
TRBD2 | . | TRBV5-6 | CASSEGLAGWPPEQYF
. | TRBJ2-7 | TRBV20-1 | CSAKTGSGQYF
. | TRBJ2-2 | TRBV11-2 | CASSFTNANTGELFF
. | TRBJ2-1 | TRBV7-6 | CASSLIGWQNNEQFF
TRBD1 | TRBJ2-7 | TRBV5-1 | CASSQGTGGYEQYF
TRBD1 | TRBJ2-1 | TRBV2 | CASSEEGTGPNEQFF
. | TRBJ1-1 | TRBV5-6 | CASSFGQTNTEAFF
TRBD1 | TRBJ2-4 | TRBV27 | CASSKQGAEGGNIQYF
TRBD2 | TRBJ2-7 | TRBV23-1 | CASSQSGLEFEQYF
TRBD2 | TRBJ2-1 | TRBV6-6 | CASSYLLAGRNEQFF
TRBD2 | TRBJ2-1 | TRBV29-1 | CSSVRTSSNNEQFF
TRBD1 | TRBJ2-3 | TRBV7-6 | CASSLFRMAGDRATDTQYF
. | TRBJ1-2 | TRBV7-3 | CASSRDGYGYTF
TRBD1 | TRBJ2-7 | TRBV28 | CASSAPGQGARWQYF
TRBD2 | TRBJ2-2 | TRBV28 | CASSSGLAGLTGELFF
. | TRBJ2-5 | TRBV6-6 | CASSYGGSQETQYF
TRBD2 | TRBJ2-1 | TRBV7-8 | CASSFSGRGYNEQFF
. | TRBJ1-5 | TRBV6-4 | CASSDRTLQGLRNQPQHF
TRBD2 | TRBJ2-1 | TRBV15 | CATSRGASGDNEQFF
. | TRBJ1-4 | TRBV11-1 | CASSSGGRGIATNEKLFF
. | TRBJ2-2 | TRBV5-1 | CASSGDTPNTGELFF
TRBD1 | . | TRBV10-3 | CAISEGQGLNEQYF
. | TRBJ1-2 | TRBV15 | CATSRGGEVNYGYTF
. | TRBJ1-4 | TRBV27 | CASSLMGATNEKLFF
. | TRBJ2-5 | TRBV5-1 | CASSFNAEGETQYF
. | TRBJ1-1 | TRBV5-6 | CASSPVGQEGTEAFF
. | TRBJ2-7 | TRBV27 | CASSFARARVEQYF
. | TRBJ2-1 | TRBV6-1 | CASSGLDLRDEQFF
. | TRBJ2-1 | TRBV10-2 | CASSESMSTHRSSYNEQFF
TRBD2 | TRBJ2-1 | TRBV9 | CASSASILTGTSGSPDNEQFF
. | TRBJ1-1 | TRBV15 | CATSTSQGEAFF
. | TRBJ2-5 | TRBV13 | CASSLGLGGETQYF
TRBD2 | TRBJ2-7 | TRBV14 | CASSQDGLAGVEEQYF
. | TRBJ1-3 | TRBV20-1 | CSAFNENTIYF